Listed below are T cell receptor beta chains from one sample, sequenced in a study of T cell changes during pregnancy in multiple sclerosis. Repertoires were generated with immunoSEQ multiplex PCR, while TCRdb's copy carries only in-frame clones and drops some. The table records about 50,000 clones, over 80% of them present only once. The source was CD8+ T cells from peripheral blood mononuclear cells, collected after pregnancy. These receptor sequences come from a female donor with multiple sclerosis, enrolled in a pregnancy study. Both conserved end residues are part of each CDR3. The order of the fields is D gene, V gene, J gene, clone size, CDR3 DNA, CDR3 protein. A D gene is named only where the DNA matches it firmly. Rows may omit the clone size; those that give it use once, few, many or a size class.

TRBD1	TRBV9	TRBJ1-1	NA	TGTGCCAGCAGTTCCATCGGCCTAGACAGGGCCGAAGCTTTCTTT	CASSSIGLDRAEAFF
TRBD1	TRBV13	TRBJ2-7	NA	TGTGCCAGCAGCGTCGGGACAGGGAGGTACGAGCAGTACTTC	CASSVGTGRYEQYF
TRBD1	TRBV5-4	TRBJ1-1	NA	TGTGCCAGCAGACCTGGGACAGGGGACACTGAAGCTTTCTTT	CASRPGTGDTEAFF
TRBD2	TRBV27	TRBJ2-1	NA	TGTGCCAGCAGTTTATCCCCTGTCCCTATAGCGGGGAGCTCCTACAATGAGCAGTTCTTC	CASSLSPVPIAGSSYNEQFF
NA	TRBV2	TRBJ1-4	once	TGTGCCAGCAGAATACAGGGAGAAAAACTGTTTTTT	CASRIQGEKLFF
NA	TRBV18	TRBJ2-1	once	TGTGCCAGCTCACCTCCCCAATACGAAACGGCCTACAATGAGCAGTTCTTC	CASSPPQYETAYNEQFF
NA	TRBV11-2	TRBJ2-4	NA	TGTGCCAGCAGCCCGTGGGAGTCCGGGACCAAAAACATTCAGTACTTC	CASSPWESGTKNIQYF
TRBD2	TRBV19	TRBJ2-2	NA	TGTGCCAGTAGTTCCCGGACTAGCGGGGCGGGGGGGGAGCTGTTTTTT	CASSSRTSGAGGELFF
NA	TRBV2	TRBJ1-3	NA	TGTGCCAGCAGTGAATTATGGCGAAACACCATATATTTT	CASSELWRNTIYF
TRBD1	TRBV9	TRBJ2-5	NA	TGTGCCAGCAGCGCCGAGTCAGGGGGCCCGGAGACCCAGTACTTC	CASSAESGGPETQYF
TRBD1	TRBV19	TRBJ2-7	NA	TGTGCCAGTAGTATCCACCCAGGGGGTATCCCCCGTGCCGAGCAGTACTTC	CASSIHPGGIPRAEQYF
TRBD1	TRBV6-5	TRBJ2-1	once	TGTGCCAGCAGTTACGAACAGGGGGCCGGGAATGAGCAGTTCTTC	CASSYEQGAGNEQFF
NA	TRBV4-2	TRBJ1-5	NA	TGTGCCAGCAGCCAAGATCAGGCCAGCAATCAGCCCCAGCATTTT	CASSQDQASNQPQHF
TRBD1	TRBV27	TRBJ2-7	NA	TGTGCCAGCAGTTTAGCGGCAGGGGGCCCTCACGAGCAGTACTTC	CASSLAAGGPHEQYF
TRBD1	TRBV2	TRBJ1-4	NA	TGTGCCAGCAGTGAGGGACAGGGCGTTTTTGAAAAACTGTTTTTT	CASSEGQGVFEKLFF
NA	TRBV7-9	TRBJ1-1	few	TGTGCCAGCATGGTAGGGGGGGACACTGAAGCTTTCTTT	CASMVGGDTEAFF
TRBD1	TRBV15	TRBJ1-1	NA	TGTGCCACCAGCAAGGACAGGGTCACTGAAGCTTTCTTT	CATSKDRVTEAFF
TRBD1	TRBV6-1	TRBJ1-5	NA	TGTGCCAGCAGTGAATACGGACAGGTCGACAATCAGCCCCAGCATTTT	CASSEYGQVDNQPQHF
TRBD1	TRBV7-9	TRBJ1-1	NA	TGTGCCAGCAGCTCAACAGGGGGGGACACTGAAGCTTTCTTT	CASSSTGGDTEAFF
TRBD1	TRBV11-3	TRBJ2-2	NA	TGTGCCAGCAGCTCGCGCAGGGGGAACAAGAACACCGGGGAGCTGTTTTTT	CASSSRRGNKNTGELFF
TRBD2	TRBV19	TRBJ2-1	NA	TGTGCCAGTACAAGCGGGGGGGCGGATGAGCAGTTCTTC	CASTSGGADEQFF
NA	TRBV27	TRBJ1-1	NA	TGTGCCAGCAGTTTAACCGACAGCACCAACACTGAAGCTTTCTTT	CASSLTDSTNTEAFF
NA	TRBV6-1	TRBJ1-3	NA	TGTGCCAGCCTGGGCGGGGCCGGAAACACCATATATTTT	CASLGGAGNTIYF
TRBD2	TRBV10-2	TRBJ2-5	NA	TGCGCCAGCAGAAGCAGTGGCGGGGGGACCCAAGAGACCCAGTACTTC	CASRSSGGGTQETQYF
NA	TRBV5-1	TRBJ1-2	NA	TGCGCCAGCAGCTTCAGACAGAACTATGGCTACACCTTC	CASSFRQNYGYTF
NA	TRBV6-5	TRBJ1-4	NA	TGTGCCAGCAGCTCTAATGAAAAACTGTTTTTT	CASSSNEKLFF
TRBD1	TRBV7-8	TRBJ2-7	NA	TGTGCCAGCAGCTTAGGGGAGTATAAAGGGGACAGGGATCCCTACGAGCAGTACTTC	CASSLGEYKGDRDPYEQYF
TRBD2	TRBV7-8	TRBJ2-3	NA	TGTGCCAGCAGCCCCGGGTTAGCGGGGGGGCGGAGCACAGATACGCAGTATTTT	CASSPGLAGGRSTDTQYF
NA	TRBV7-9	TRBJ2-6	NA	TGTGCCAGCAGTTTTACAGATTCTGGGGCCAACGTCCTGACTTTC	CASSFTDSGANVLTF
NA	TRBV9	TRBJ1-3	NA	TGTGCCAGCAGCGTCTCCGGAAACACCATATATTTT	CASSVSGNTIYF
NA	TRBV9	TRBJ1-1	NA	TGTGCCAGCAGCGTAGCCTACGGAGGCACTGAAGCTTTCTTT	CASSVAYGGTEAFF
NA	TRBV27	TRBJ2-1	NA	TGTGCCAGCAGTCATCGGCTGGAGGATGAGCAGTTCTTC	CASSHRLEDEQFF
NA	TRBV19	TRBJ1-1	few	TGTGCCAGTAGTATGACACTGAACACTGAAGCTTTCTTT	CASSMTLNTEAFF
NA	TRBV6-5	TRBJ2-1	NA	TGTGCCAGCAGTTCCAACTTCGGGGAGCAGTTCTTC	CASSSNFGEQFF
TRBD1	TRBV13	TRBJ1-1	once	TGTGCCAGCAGCTTATCGACAGGGGGCAACACTGAAGCTTTCTTT	CASSLSTGGNTEAFF
NA	TRBV5-1	TRBJ1-1	NA	TGCGCCAGCAGCCCCGACAGTGTTACTGAAGCTTTCTTT	CASSPDSVTEAFF
TRBD2	TRBV7-6	TRBJ2-5	NA	TGTGCCAGCAGCTTAGGGCGGGGGATGGAGACCCAGTACTTC	CASSLGRGMETQYF
TRBD2	TRBV27	TRBJ2-1	NA	TGTGCCAGCAGTTTTTCGGGACTAGCGGGGGGGCTCTATGAGCAGTTCTTC	CASSFSGLAGGLYEQFF
TRBD2	TRBV4-1	TRBJ2-1	NA	TGCGCCAGCAGCCCGACTAGCGTGGATGAGCAGTTCTTC	CASSPTSVDEQFF
NA	TRBV4-1	TRBJ1-5	NA	TGCGCCAGCAGCCCTGATTGGGTGGCCGGGTATAGCAATCAGCCCCAGCATTTT	CASSPDWVAGYSNQPQHF
NA	TRBV6-6	TRBJ2-6	NA	TGTGCCAGCAGTTACGGGCCTACTGGGGCCAACGTCCTGACTTTC	CASSYGPTGANVLTF
NA	TRBV13	TRBJ1-4	NA	TGTGCCAGCAGCTTAAGACAGGATAATGAAAAACTGTTTTTT	CASSLRQDNEKLFF
NA	TRBV15	TRBJ1-4	NA	TGTGCCACCAGCAGAGATCGGGGGGCGGAGGAAAAACTGTTTTTT	CATSRDRGAEEKLFF
NA	TRBV11-2	TRBJ2-3	NA	TGTGCCAGCAGCTCCGGACGCTTAGGGAGTAGATACACAGATACGCAGTATTTT	CASSSGRLGSRYTDTQYF
NA	TRBV5-3	TRBJ1-6	NA	TGTGCCAGAAGTCAGATCGGTCCGCAGGGAGGGGATTCACCCCTCCACTTT	CARSQIGPQGGDSPLHF
NA	TRBV19	TRBJ1-5	NA	TGTGCCAGTAGTACTACAGGGAGTCAGCCCCAGCATTTT	CASSTTGSQPQHF
NA	TRBV6-1	TRBJ1-5	NA	TGTGCCAGCAGTGAGAGGACAGACAATCAGCCCCAGCATTTT	CASSERTDNQPQHF
NA	TRBV6-1	TRBJ1-6	NA	TGTGCCAGCAGTGAAAGGTTGGAGGGTGGTGATTCACCCCTCCACTTT	CASSERLEGGDSPLHF
NA	TRBV5-6	TRBJ2-7	NA	TGTGCCAGCAGCTTGTCAGCGTTGGCGGGTCGAGAGCAGTACTTC	CASSLSALAGREQYF
TRBD2	TRBV30	TRBJ2-1	NA	TGTGCCTGGAGTCGCGGGGGGTTTGACTACAATGAGCAGTTCTTC	CAWSRGGFDYNEQFF
NA	TRBV29-1	TRBJ1-2	NA	TGCAGCGCTACCGCGGGGGGGTCTTATGGCTACACCTTC	CSATAGGSYGYTF
TRBD1	TRBV7-6	TRBJ2-5	NA	TGTGCCAGCAGCACCGGGACAGAAGAGACCCAGTACTTC	CASSTGTEETQYF
NA	TRBV21-1	TRBJ2-5	NA	TGTGCCAGCAGGCGGCGGGTTCCCGGACAAGAGACCCAGTACTTC	CASRRRVPGQETQYF
TRBD2	TRBV10-3	TRBJ2-3	NA	TGTGCCATCAGTGAGTCGATAGAACTAGCGGGGCCCACAGATACGCAGTATTTT	CAISESIELAGPTDTQYF